The rows below give T cell receptor beta chains drawn from one sample of a study of blood T cells in healthy people across ages. TCRdb recomputed calls from the 5' RACE reads with MiXCR, one row per CDR3 protein. The sample has around 1,700,000 distinct CDR3 sequences, 28% seen once; the top ten hold about 8%. The source material was blood. These receptors were obtained from a woman in her thirties in good health. The conserved cysteine and the conserved F or W are not part of the CDR3 here. A D gene is named only where the DNA matches it firmly.

j_gene: TRBJ2-5
v_gene: TRBV15
d_gene: TRBD1
CDR3aa: ATSRDGGQGLETQY

j_gene: TRBJ1-1
v_gene: TRBV7-9
d_gene: TRBD1
CDR3aa: ASSPRGRGHTEAF

j_gene: TRBJ1-1
v_gene: TRBV12-3/TRBV12-4
d_gene: .
CDR3aa: ASSPDRSNTEAF

j_gene: TRBJ2-3
v_gene: TRBV6-2/TRBV6-3
d_gene: .
CDR3aa: ASSLRGGMYRTDTQY

j_gene: TRBJ2-7
v_gene: TRBV12-3/TRBV12-4
d_gene: .
CDR3aa: ASSLAGGYEQY

j_gene: TRBJ2-7
v_gene: TRBV6-2/TRBV6-3
d_gene: TRBD2
CDR3aa: ASSPGTSGFYEQY

j_gene: TRBJ2-6
v_gene: TRBV9
d_gene: .
CDR3aa: ASSFRELSSGANVLT

j_gene: TRBJ2-6
v_gene: TRBV12-3/TRBV12-4
d_gene: .
CDR3aa: ASSLIGGISGANVLT

j_gene: TRBJ1-6
v_gene: TRBV7-3
d_gene: .
CDR3aa: ASSLTGQGISPLH

j_gene: TRBJ2-5
v_gene: TRBV19
d_gene: TRBD1
CDR3aa: ASGTGPQETQY

j_gene: TRBJ2-5
v_gene: TRBV20-1
d_gene: TRBD2
CDR3aa: SAREPTRTSPHQETQY